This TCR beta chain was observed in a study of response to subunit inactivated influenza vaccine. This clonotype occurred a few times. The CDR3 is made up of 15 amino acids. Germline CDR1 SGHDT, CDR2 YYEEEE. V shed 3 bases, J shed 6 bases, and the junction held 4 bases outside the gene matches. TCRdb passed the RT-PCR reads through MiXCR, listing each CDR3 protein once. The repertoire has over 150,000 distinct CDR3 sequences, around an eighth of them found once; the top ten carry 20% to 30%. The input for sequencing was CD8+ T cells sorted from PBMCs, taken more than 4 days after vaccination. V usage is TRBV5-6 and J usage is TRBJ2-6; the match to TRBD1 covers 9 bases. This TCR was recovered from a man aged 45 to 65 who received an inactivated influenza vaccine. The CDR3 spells CASSWGQGAANVLTF. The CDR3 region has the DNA TGTGCCAGCAGCTGGGGACAGGGAGCGGCCAACGTCCTGACTTTC.